What follows are 25 T cell receptor beta chains derived from one specimen sequenced in a study of T-cell reconstitution after alpha-beta-depleted transplantation in children. TCRbeta library construction was performed incorporating unique molecular identifiers. A single record per CDR3 protein comes from TCRdb applying MiXCR to the PCR reads. Of 300,000 or so distinct CDR3 sequences listed, around 25% are singletons. The specimen was PBMCs, mostly from graft donor cells, collected 180 days after TCRalphabeta/CD19-depleted stem cell transplant. The receptors derive from a male patient aged 10 to 17 who had a stem cell transplant for acute lymphoblastic leukemia, so the T cells may come from the graft donor.

This clonotype was counted between two and nine times. The gene calls are TRBV5-1 and TRBJ2-5; no reliable D call. This CDR3 contains 15 residues. From germline, CDR1 is SGHRS and CDR2 YFSETQ. V was cut by 0 bases and J by 4 bases, with 13 bases left in between. CDR3 DNA: TGCGCCAGCAGCTTGGGAAGTCCCGTTGGAGAGACCCAGTACTTC. It translates to CASSLGSPVGETQYF.

The chain links TRBV7-8 to TRBJ2-5; no firm D call. Trimming stripped 4 bases from V and 2 bases from J, with 11 bases between. This CDR3 region has 14 residues. CDR1 is SGHVS, CDR2 FQNEAQ, per germline. The CDR3 coding sequence is TGTGCCAGCAGCTCTCCATCCTTACAAGAGACCCAGTACTTC. It codes for CASSSPSLQETQYF.

The CDR3 sequence: CASSLGDYTYEQYF. The DNA of the CDR3 is TGTGCCAGCAGTTTAGGGGACTATACCTACGAGCAGTACTTC. This chain uses TRBV12-3 or TRBV12-4 with TRBJ2-7, with TRBD2 identical over 7 bases. This CDR3 has 14 residues. Unmatched junction bases numbered 2, after V lost 1 base and J lost 2 bases.

The V call is TRBV5-1, the J call TRBJ2-6; tentatively, D is TRBD1 (7 bases). Germline V lookup: CDR1 SGHRS, CDR2 YFSETQ. This CDR3 region has 18 residues. Trimming pared 4 bases from V and 2 bases from J, leaving 19 bases between. In DNA, the CDR3 is TGCGCCAGCAGCCTCTGGGGGCAGGGGGAGGCTGGGGCCAACGTCCTGACTTTC. It codes for CASSLWGQGEAGANVLTF.

Only a few counts were recorded for this clonotype. The chain links TRBV12-3 or TRBV12-4 to TRBJ1-5; D perhaps matches TRBD1 (5 bases). V was clipped by 5 bases and J by 3 bases, with 14 bases between them. There are 15 residues in the CDR3. The CDR3: CASSPRDRSNQPQHF. The CDR3 bases are TGTGCCAGCAGTCCCCGGGACCGATCCAATCAGCCCCAGCATTTT.

This clonotype has a handful of counts. This chain links TRBV20-1 with TRBJ2-1, with D unclear. This CDR3 is 14 amino acids long. Trimming shortened V by 1 base and J by 10 bases, and 17 bases separated the two germline ends. Per germline, CDR1 DFQATT and CDR2 SNEGSKA (reference sequence). CDR3 nucleotides: TGCAGTGCTAGAGGTGGGATTGCGCAGAGAGAGCAGTTCTTC. It translates to CSARGGIAQREQFF.

This clonotype has just a few counts. The chain has TRBV7-3 and TRBJ2-1; 12 positions match TRBD2. V shed 4 bases, J shed 7 bases, and the junction held 11 bases outside the gene matches. The germline gives CDR1 SGHTA, CDR2 FQGTGA. This CDR3 is built from 17 residues. DNA of the CDR3: TGTGCCAGCAGCTCACGGACTAGCGGGATCGGAGTAAATGAGCAGTTCTTC. This codes for CASSSRTSGIGVNEQFF.

The chain uses TRBV4-1 and TRBJ1-4, with D maybe TRBD1 (6 bases). The V gene lost 3 bases and the J gene lost 6 bases, with 17 bases spanning the gap. This CDR3 has 16 residues. Germline V gene lookup returns CDR1 MGHRA and CDR2 YSYEKL. The CDR3 here is CASSHLGRAGDEKLFF. The CDR3 DNA sequence: TGCGCCAGCAGCCACCTCGGGAGGGCAGGGGATGAAAAACTGTTTTTT.

This clonotype was recorded once. The rearrangement uses TRBV15 and TRBJ2-1; tentatively, D is TRBD2 (6 bases). Germline loops: CDR1 LNHNV, CDR2 YYDKDF (reference sequence). Trimming shortened V by 0 bases and J by 10 bases, and 10 bases separated the two germline ends. The CDR3 spans 13 residues. The CDR3 DNA sequence: TGTGCCACCAGCAGAGATAAGGAGGGCGAGCAGTTCTTC. Protein product: CATSRDKEGEQFF.

The chain employs TRBV10-3 and TRBJ2-7, with D tentatively TRBD1 (6 bases). The ends were cut back, 4 bases at V and 6 bases at J, with 10 bases in the middle. From germline, CDR1 is ENHRY and CDR2 SYGVKD. This CDR3 is built from 12 residues. The CDR3 region has the DNA TGTGCCATCAGTGGTCAGGGGACCGAGCAGTACTTC. Residues: CAISGQGTEQYF.

The chain combines TRBV6-5 with TRBJ2-7; 10 positions agree with TRBD1. The CDR3 is 16 amino acids. J was trimmed by 2 bases and V by 4 bases; bases with no gene match: 8. CDR1 and CDR2 (germline): MNHEY, SVGAGI. The CDR3 protein is CASSFSPGTGAYEQYF. The CDR3, as DNA: TGTGCCAGCAGTTTCTCTCCCGGGACAGGGGCCTACGAGCAGTACTTC.

This clonotype was seen at least ten times. This sequence joins TRBV7-9 and TRBJ1-4; no firm D call. This CDR3 is built from 14 residues. Trimming removed 5 bases at V and 4 bases at J, with 11 bases between. Per germline, CDR1 SEHNR and CDR2 FQNEAQ (reference sequence). The CDR3 DNA follows: TGTGCCAGCAGCCCAACTTGGAGTAATGAAAAACTGTTTTTT. Translating gives CASSPTWSNEKLFF.

This clonotype was counted a few times. This rearrangement joins TRBV6-5 to TRBJ2-3; maybe TRBD1 (5 bases). With 5 bases removed from V and 0 bases from J, the gap between germline ends came to 9 bases. The CDR3 is made up of 14 amino acids. Germline loops: CDR1 MNHEY, CDR2 SVGAGI. DNA for the CDR3: TGTGCCAGCAGTCCGACAGAGAGCACAGATACGCAGTATTTT. Translating gives CASSPTESTDTQYF.

The table lists this clonotype with a few counts. The gene calls are TRBV15 and TRBJ2-7, with D uncertain. This CDR3 region has 14 residues. Germline CDR1 is LNHNV and CDR2 is YYDKDF (reference sequence). V lost 1 base, J lost 1 base, and 8 bases lay in between. CDR3 amino acids: CATSRGALSYEQYF. The DNA of the CDR3 is TGTGCCACCAGCAGAGGAGCCCTGTCCTACGAGCAGTACTTC.

Many counts were recorded for this clonotype. The chain employs TRBV5-1 and TRBJ1-1; the D is unclear. This CDR3 is built from 12 residues. Trimming cost V 3 bases and J 4 bases, with 7 bases left between them. CDR1 is SGHRS and CDR2 is YFSETQ in the germline V gene. This CDR3 reads CASSWRGTEAFF. CDR3 nucleotides: TGCGCCAGCAGCTGGAGAGGCACTGAAGCTTTCTTT. The full variable domain, rest sourced from reference TRBV5-1 and TRBJ1-1, is KAGVTQTPRYLIKTRGQQVTLSCSPISGHRSVSWYQQTPGQGLQFLFEYFSETQRNKGNFPGRFSGRQFSNSRSEMNVSTLELGDSALYLCASSWRGTEAFFGQGTRLTVV.

This clonotype has only a few counts. The chain is built from TRBV9 and TRBJ1-1; D unclear. Germline V gene lookup returns CDR1 SGDLS and CDR2 YYNGEE. The CDR3 consists of 14 residues. V lost 0 bases, J lost 1 base, and 7 bases lay in between. The CDR3: CASSVAPGNTEAFF. The CDR3 DNA is TGTGCCAGCAGCGTAGCTCCAGGGAACACTGAAGCTTTCTTT.

The chain joins TRBV11-2 to TRBJ2-1; 11 bases are shared with TRBD2. CDR3 length equals 16 residues. V lost 6 bases, J lost 4 bases, and 8 bases stayed unmatched. The germline V gene encodes CDR1 SGHAT and CDR2 FQNNGV. This chain's CDR3 is CASRPVSGRVYNEQFF. The CDR3 DNA reads as TGTGCCAGCAGACCCGTTAGCGGGAGGGTTTACAATGAGCAGTTCTTC.

The chain has TRBV3-1 and TRBJ2-5, with D unclear. Germline V gene sequence: CDR1 LGHDT, CDR2 YNNKEL (reference sequence). The CDR3 is 13 amino acids. V shed 0 bases and J shed 5 bases, with 7 bases lying between them. The CDR3 nucleotides read TGTGCCAGCAGCCAAGATTGGGCGGAGACCCAGTACTTC. The encoded protein is CASSQDWAETQYF.

CDR3 in amino acids: CASSAGPSTDTQYF. The DNA for the CDR3 is TGCGCCAGCAGCGCGGGGCCTAGCACAGATACGCAGTATTTT. The chain recombines TRBV5-1 with TRBJ2-3; tentative D call: TRBD2 (6 bases). Germline CDR1 reads SGHRS; CDR2 reads YFSETQ. The CDR3 is made up of 14 amino acids. V was clipped by 4 bases and J by 0 bases, with 9 bases between them.

This rearrangement joins TRBV11-2 to TRBJ2-7; 8 nucleotides agree with TRBD2. Germline V CDR1 and CDR2: SGHAT, FQNNGV. With 5 bases clipped from V and 5 bases from J, the junction kept 8 bases outside the gene matches. The CDR3 runs to 14 residues. The DNA of the CDR3 is TGTGCCAGCAGCCGAGGACTAGCAGGCAACGAGCAGTACTTC. As protein: CASSRGLAGNEQYF.

The sample holds a few counts of this clonotype. V and J are TRBV11-2 and TRBJ1-3; D is uncertain. In germline, CDR1 is SGHAT, CDR2 FQNNGV. V lost 8 bases to trimming and J lost 0 bases, with 14 bases between them. The CDR3 runs 15 residues. CDR3 DNA sequence: TGTGCCAGCGCCGACCCGGGGAGCTCTGGAAACACCATATATTTT. This codes for CASADPGSSGNTIYF. Together with reference TRBV11-2 and TRBJ1-3, the CDR3 gives the full variable domain: EAGVAQSPRYKIIEKRQSVAFWCNPISGHATLYWYQQILGQGPKLLIQFQNNGVVDDSQLPKDRFSAERLKGVDSTLKIQPAKLEDSAVYLCASADPGSSGNTIYFGEGSWLTVV.

V gene TRBV3-1 combines with J gene TRBJ1-4; 7 bases are shared with TRBD1. The ends lost 2 bases at V and 7 bases at J; junction bases unmatched: 7. CDR1 and CDR2 (germline): LGHDT, YNNKEL (reference sequence). The CDR3 is made up of 15 amino acids. CDR3 in DNA: TGTGCCAGCAGCCAATCGACAGGGCGGAGTGAAAAACTGTTTTTT. As protein: CASSQSTGRSEKLFF. Using reference TRBV3-1 and TRBJ1-4 for the parts outside the CDR3, the full variable domain is DTAVSQTPKYLVTQMGNDKSIKCEQNLGHDTMYWYKQDSKKFLKIMFSYNNKELIINETVPNRFSPKSPDKAHLNLHINSLELGDSAVYFCASSQSTGRSEKLFFGSGTQLSVL.

This clonotype was detected many times. The chain has TRBV27 and TRBJ2-2; D remains ambiguous. The CDR3 length is 13 residues. The germline gives CDR1 MNHEY, CDR2 SMNVEV (reference sequence). The V and J ends lost 6 bases and 5 bases respectively, with 10 bases between them. The CDR3 is CASSLRRTGELFF. The CDR3 DNA reads TGTGCCAGCAGCTTAAGGCGGACCGGGGAGCTGTTTTTT.

This chain joins TRBV12-3 or TRBV12-4 and TRBJ2-3, with TRBD2 matching over 14 bases. After removal of 5 bases from V and 6 bases from J, the junction contained 4 bases not matched to a gene. The CDR3 is 15 residues long. In DNA, the CDR3 is TGTGCCAGCAGTACCGGACTAGCGGGAGGTGATACGCAGTATTTT. This codes for CASSTGLAGGDTQYF.

The chain links TRBV2 to TRBJ2-7; D uncertain. Trimming pared 3 bases from V and 3 bases from J, leaving 9 bases between. This CDR3 comprises 13 residues. From germline, CDR1 is SNHLY and CDR2 FYNNEI. CDR3 DNA: TGTGCCAGCAGTGATTACAGATACTACGAGCAGTACTTC. This encodes CASSDYRYYEQYF. The variable domain in full, completed from reference TRBV2 and TRBJ2-7, reads EPEVTQTPSHQVTQMGQEVILRCVPISNHLYFYWYRQILGQKVEFLVSFYNNEISEKSEIFDDQFSVERPDGSNFTLKIRSTKLEDSAMYFCASSDYRYYEQYFGPGTRLTVT.